A single sample is the source of the 23 T cell receptor beta chains below, sequenced in a study of T cells in Graves' hyperthyroidism and ophthalmopathy (dated by TCRdb to about 2019). The library was prepared using multiplex PCR. Sequencing relied on an Illumina HiSeq 2000. TCR beta CDR3 regions were amplified from RNA transcripts. The TCR CDR3 was subjected to a first round of RT-PCR using the HTBI primer set and the Qiagen OneStep RT-PCR kit. The public sequencing data were trimmed at Q25 with fastp and processed into clonotypes with MiXCR by TCRdb, which kept only in-frame beta chains. Every entry covers one CDR3 protein and lists the most common genes and DNA from its rows. For this sample the table gives about 300,000 distinct CDR3 sequences, of which roughly 19% were detected only once. About 40% of the sample rests with the top ten. Sequencing was done on a sample of blood. The receptor source for this set is a man aged 45-65 years with Graves' ophthalmopathy.

The chain carries TRBV6-6 and TRBJ2-7, with TRBD2 identical over 11 bases. Germline V gene lookup returns CDR1 MNHNY and CDR2 SVGAGI (reference sequence). The CDR3 is made up of 16 amino acids. Trimming at V came to 2 bases and at J to 4 bases, leaving 7 bases not matched to a gene. The CDR3 region has the DNA TGTGCCAGCAGTTACCGACTAACTAGCGGGAGTTACGAGCAGTACTTC. Residues: CASSYRLTSGSYEQYF.

The chain uses TRBV15 and TRBJ2-7; TRBD1 aligns across 8 bases. The J segment lost 4 bases and the V segment lost 0 bases, leaving 5 bases of the junction unmatched. Germline CDR1 is LNHNV and CDR2 is YYDKDF (reference sequence). The CDR3 spans 15 residues. CDR3 loop: CATSREQGDPYEQYF. The CDR3 DNA is TGTGCCACCAGCAGAGAACAGGGGGATCCATACGAGCAGTACTTC.

Ten or more counts support this clonotype. The rearrangement joins TRBV18 to TRBJ1-2, with TRBD1 matching 10 bases. Losses at the gene ends were 2 bases for V and 3 bases for J; bases not matched to a gene: 3. The CDR3 covers 15 residues. CDR1 and CDR2 from the germline V gene are KGHSH and LQKENI. CDR3 amino acids: CASSPTGQGDYGYTF. The CDR3 bases are TGTGCCAGCTCACCAACCGGACAGGGGGACTATGGCTACACCTTC.

Of note for this clonotype: The conserved phenylalanine or tryptophan is not found at the CDR3 terminus, so this likely reflects a read error. The J gene is TRBJ2-7, the V gene TRBV29-1; unclear D gene. The germline gives CDR1 SQVTM, CDR2 ANQGSEA. The CDR3 is 12 residues long. Trimming pared 6 bases from V and 2 bases from J, leaving 11 bases between. CDR3 residues: CSVLTQTYEQYL. The DNA for the CDR3 is TGCAGCGTCTTGACTCAAACCTACGAGCAGTACCTC.

This rearrangement joins TRBV5-6 to TRBJ2-3; D is possibly TRBD2 (6 bases). This CDR3 region has 15 residues. V dropped 1 base and J dropped 4 bases, with 13 bases sitting between them. Germline CDR1 is SGHDT and CDR2 is YYEEEE. The CDR3 DNA sequence: TGTGCCAGCAGCTTGTACGGGAGCCAGGCAGATACGCAGTATTTT. As protein: CASSLYGSQADTQYF. Using reference TRBV5-6 and TRBJ2-3 for the parts outside the CDR3, the full variable domain is DAGVTQSPTHLIKTRGQQVTLRCSPKSGHDTVSWYQQALGQGPQFIFQYYEEEERQRGNFPDRFSGHQFPNYSSELNVNALLLGDSALYLCASSLYGSQADTQYFGPGTRLTVL.

As regards this clonotype: A much larger clonotype is one base distant, so this may be a read error. The chain carries TRBV12-3 or TRBV12-4 and TRBJ2-7; D is perhaps TRBD1 (5 bases). This CDR3 is built from 13 residues. The CDR3 DNA is TGTGCCAGCACCTTGGGGCCCTCCCACGAGCAGTACTTC. This encodes CASTLGPSHEQYF.

The chain couples TRBV29-1 to TRBJ2-7; maybe TRBD1 (6 bases). Trimming removed 6 bases at V and 6 bases at J, with 12 bases between. CDR1 and CDR2 (germline): SQVTM, ANQGSEA. The CDR3 has 11 residues. The CDR3 DNA reads TGCAGCGTACAACAGGGAGCCGAGCAGTACTTC. Amino acids: CSVQQGAEQYF.

This clonotype was detected only a few times. The chain carries TRBV19 and TRBJ1-5; perhaps TRBD1 as D (5 bases). This CDR3 has 15 amino acids. CDR1 and CDR2 from the germline V gene are LNHDA and SQIVND (reference sequence). The germline V and J ends were trimmed by 1 base and 0 bases, with 7 bases remaining between them. CDR3 in DNA: TGTGCCAGTAGTATAGGACAGTATAGCAATCAGCCCCAGCATTTT. This sequence encodes CASSIGQYSNQPQHF.

This clonotype was seen at least ten times. The chain employs TRBV11-2 and TRBJ2-7, with D perhaps being TRBD1 or TRBD2 (5 bases each). The length of the CDR3 is 13 residues. Germline V gene lookup returns CDR1 SGHAT and CDR2 FQNNGV. Between the trimmed V and J ends, which lost 7 bases and 3 bases, there was a span of 13 bases. CDR3: CASTRSGGYEQYF. CDR3 DNA sequence: TGTGCCAGCACCCGAAGTGGGGGCTACGAGCAGTACTTC. Supplemented by reference TRBV11-2 and TRBJ2-7, the full variable domain reads EAGVAQSPRYKIIEKRQSVAFWCNPISGHATLYWYQQILGQGPKLLIQFQNNGVVDDSQLPKDRFSAERLKGVDSTLKIQPAKLEDSAVYLCASTRSGGYEQYFGPGTRLTVT.

V and J are TRBV28 and TRBJ2-7; the D call may be TRBD1 or TRBD2 (5 bases each). The CDR3 has 15 amino acids. The germline gives CDR1 MDHEN, CDR2 SYDVKM. The ends were cut back, 0 bases at V and 2 bases at J, with 11 bases in the middle. The CDR3 bases are TGTGCCAGCAGTTTATGGGGACCAGGACCCTACGAGCAGTACTTC. Translation gives CASSLWGPGPYEQYF.

This clonotype was counted many times. V and J are TRBV12-3 or TRBV12-4 and TRBJ2-3, with 8 bases identical to TRBD2. Trimming cost V 6 bases and J 3 bases; bases outside gene matches: 5. The CDR3 loop spans 14 amino acids. DNA of the CDR3: TGTGCCAGCAGACCAGCGGGAGAAACAGATACGCAGTATTTT. Translation gives CASRPAGETDTQYF.

This clonotype turned up a few times. The rearrangement joins TRBV5-1 to TRBJ2-7; D is perhaps TRBD1 or TRBD2 (5 bases each). V was shortened by 2 bases and J by 2 bases, with 11 bases between the two germline ends. Germline CDR1 reads SGHRS; CDR2 reads YFSETQ. This CDR3 has 14 residues. Here the CDR3 DNA reads TGCGCCAGCAGCTTCCAGGGACCCACCTACGAGCAGTACTTC. Translating it yields CASSFQGPTYEQYF.

This clonotype has a single count. This sequence may be a read error, since a much larger clone differs from it by one base. The gene calls are TRBV7-3 and TRBJ2-1; perhaps TRBD1 as D (5 bases). The CDR3 length is 16 residues. Germline V gene sequence: CDR1 SGHTA, CDR2 FQGTGA. The CDR3 sequence is CASSLRQTSSCNEQFF. The CDR3, as DNA: TGTGCCAGCAGCTTAAGACAGACAAGCTCCTGCAATGAGCAGTTCTTC.

The rearrangement links TRBV11-2 to TRBJ2-1; a possible D gene is TRBD1 (5 bases). Between the trimmed V and J ends, which lost 3 bases and 7 bases, there was a span of 13 bases. This CDR3 comprises 14 residues. Germline CDR1 is SGHAT and CDR2 is FQNNGV. CDR3 coding DNA: TGTGCCAGCAGCTTTCAGGGTTCGATAAATGAGCAGTTCTTC. It translates to CASSFQGSINEQFF.

This clonotype was seen a single time. The chain joins TRBV28 to TRBJ2-2; TRBD2 matches 7 bases. After removal of 5 bases from V and 4 bases from J, the junction contained 7 bases not matched to a gene. The germline V gene encodes CDR1 MDHEN and CDR2 SYDVKM. This CDR3 has 15 amino acids. The CDR3 protein is CASSPMRETTGELFF. The CDR3 coding sequence is TGTGCCAGCAGTCCGATGCGGGAGACCACCGGGGAGCTGTTTTTT.

This clonotype came up many times. The V gene is TRBV3-1, the J gene TRBJ2-2; 7 bases are a match to TRBD1. The CDR3 contains 15 residues. Losses at the gene ends were 1 base for V and 6 bases for J; bases not matched to a gene: 5. Germline V gene sequence: CDR1 LGHDT, CDR2 YNNKEL (reference sequence). CDR3 amino acids: CASSQGTGWAGELFF. The CDR3 coding sequence is TGTGCCAGCAGCCAAGGGACAGGCTGGGCCGGGGAGCTGTTTTTT.

This clonotype showed up just a few times. The genes are TRBV20-1 and TRBJ2-4, with TRBD2 matching 13 bases. The germline CDR1 and CDR2 sequences are DFQATT and SNEGSKA (reference sequence). The J segment lost 5 bases and the V segment lost 2 bases, leaving 12 bases of the junction unmatched. This CDR3 contains 18 residues. CDR3 amino acids: CSARSDTGLAGVQNIQYF. The CDR3 nucleotides are TGCAGTGCTAGATCCGATACCGGACTAGCGGGAGTCCAAAACATTCAGTACTTC.

This clonotype was found many times. CDR3 region: CAIRSGQGEGAEAFF. In nucleotides, the CDR3 is TGTGCCATCAGGTCAGGACAGGGGGAAGGCGCTGAAGCTTTCTTT. The chain has TRBV10-3 and TRBJ1-1, with 10 bases aligning to TRBD1. CDR1 ENHRY and CDR2 SYGVKD come from the germline V gene. This CDR3 spans 15 amino acids. With 6 bases clipped from V and 6 bases from J, the junction kept 10 bases outside the gene matches.

This clonotype was seen only a few times. V gene TRBV2 combines with J gene TRBJ2-2, with D perhaps matching TRBD1 (5 bases). This CDR3 spans 11 amino acids. The germline V and J ends were trimmed by 7 bases and 5 bases, with 5 bases remaining between them. Germline CDR1 reads SNHLY; CDR2 reads FYNNEI. CDR3 sequence reads: CASTGTGELFF. DNA for the CDR3: TGTGCCAGCACAGGGACCGGGGAGCTGTTTTTT.

This clonotype was detected ten times or more. The V and J genes are TRBV2 and TRBJ1-5, with 8 nucleotides matching TRBD1. V was pared by 4 bases and J by 6 bases, with 8 bases of the junction left unmatched. Germline V gives CDR1 SNHLY, CDR2 FYNNEI. There are 15 residues in the CDR3. The chain's CDR3 is CASSGGQGAIQPQHF. CDR3 DNA sequence: TGTGCCAGCAGTGGAGGTCAGGGGGCGATTCAGCCCCAGCATTTT. Using reference TRBV2 and TRBJ1-5 for the parts outside the CDR3, the full variable domain is EPEVTQTPSHQVTQMGQEVILRCVPISNHLYFYWYRQILGQKVEFLVSFYNNEISEKSEIFDDQFSVERPDGSNFTLKIRSTKLEDSAMYFCASSGGQGAIQPQHFGDGTRLSIL.

This clonotype was detected ten times or more. CDR3 in amino acids: CATSSPIGLTGAFF. The DNA of the CDR3 is TGTGCCACCAGCAGCCCTATAGGGCTAACGGGGGCTTTCTTT. The chain recombines TRBV15 with TRBJ1-1; D is unresolved. CDR3 length: 14 amino acids. V dropped 3 bases and J dropped 11 bases, with 19 bases sitting between them. Germline assignment: CDR1 LNHNV and CDR2 YYDKDF (reference sequence). The whole variable domain, filled in from reference TRBV15 and TRBJ1-1, reads DAMVIQNPRYQVTQFGKPVTLSCSQTLNHNVMYWYQQKSSQAPKLLFHYYDKDFNNEADTPDNFQSRRPNTSFCFLDIRSPGLGDTAMYLCATSSPIGLTGAFFGQGTRLTVV.

This clonotype was recorded many times. This chain links TRBV12-3 or TRBV12-4 with TRBJ2-7; 7 bases are shared with TRBD1. The CDR3 totals 13 residues. Trimming removed 5 bases from V and 3 bases from J; junction bases left unmatched: 4. CDR3 residues: CASSPGQFYEQYF. CDR3 DNA sequence: TGTGCCAGCAGTCCGGGACAGTTCTACGAGCAGTACTTC.

This clonotype has a handful of counts. V gene TRBV14 combines with J gene TRBJ2-7; a possible D gene is TRBD2 (6 bases). In germline, CDR1 is SGHDN, CDR2 FVKESK. The ends were cut back, 4 bases at V and 0 bases at J, with 10 bases in the middle. The CDR3 is made up of 14 amino acids. For the CDR3, the DNA is TGTGCCAGCAGCCTTAGGGACTCCTCCTACGAGCAGTACTTC. Its protein product is CASSLRDSSYEQYF.